This T cell receptor (beta chain) derives from a study of blood T cells in healthy people across ages. As for this clonotype: Its antigen is not identified. A much larger clone sits a single nucleotide away, making a read error possible.

Together with a sample-barcoded 5' primer, a J-beta primer mix was included in a second PCR lasting about 7 to 12 cycles. All cDNA molecules were each tagged by a template-switch adaptor with 12 random nucleotides. Each CDR3 protein gets one entry after TCRdb re-called the 5' RACE reads with MiXCR. The profile shows around 700,000 distinct CDR3 sequences, roughly 25% of them singletons. Study results and limitations: Long-lived donors had more naive CD4+ cells and higher diversity than aged donors. Older age coincided with a roughly linear decline in TCR beta diversity per million T cells.

This sample was also put to use in a study of T cells of mothers and their children.

What was sequenced was blood. This receptor was obtained from a boy younger than 18 in good health.

DNA for the CDR3: TGTGCCAGCAGTTTACAGGGAAGCGAGCATTACTTC. Translated, it gives CASSLQGSEHYF. The chain couples TRBV27 to TRBJ2-1; a weak D match, TRBD1 (5 bases). Germline CDR1 and CDR2: MNHEY and SMNVEV (reference sequence). CDR3 length: 12 amino acids.